This TCR beta chain was sequenced in a study of cytomegalovirus exposure and HLA in healthy donors. Overall study results and limits: Subsequent analysis found a tendency for first-cohort TCR clusters to co-occur within the 120 or so validation repertoires. Researchers catalogued about 150 TCR beta chains as cytomegalovirus-associated. For cytomegalovirus status, the classifier reportedly gave diagnoses with high specificity and sensitivity.

Here immunoSEQ multiplex PCR was the method, and the copy in TCRdb shows in-frame clones only, minus some. The profile shows roughly 56,000 clones, 75% to 95% of them singletons. With 7 bases removed from V and 10 bases from J, the gap between germline ends came to 14 bases. The CDR3 is made up of 11 amino acids. CDR1 is DFQATT, CDR2 SNEGSKA, per germline (reference sequence). On this clone itself: What it binds is not known.

The chain is built from TRBV20-1 and TRBJ2-1; the D is unclear. Input material: PBMCs. The sequence was collected from a woman in her 30s in good health and CMV-seronegative. This CDR3 is CSVELPKEQFF. DNA for the CDR3: TGCAGTGTTGAACTCCCAAAAGAGCAGTTCTTC.